This passage covers 23 T cell receptor beta chains from one sample sequenced in a study of blood T cell repertoires in COVID-19. Clones were sequenced by immunoSEQ multiplex PCR, and TCRdb holds only the in-frame ones, with some missing. The sample lists about 480,000 clones; more than 75% were seen once. Sequenced input: PBMCs or T cells enriched from blood (not recorded which). Every receptor here comes from a woman aged 40 to 50 who had recovered from COVID-19.

The CDR3 DNA reads TGCGCCAGCAGTATGACAGGTACTGAAGCTTTCTTT. Protein product: CASSMTGTEAFF. The genes are TRBV10-2 and TRBJ1-1; D perhaps matches TRBD1 (6 bases). The V gene lost 5 bases and the J gene lost 5 bases, with 9 bases spanning the gap. CDR3 length: 12 amino acids. CDR1 is WSHSY, CDR2 SAAADI, per germline.

This sequence joins TRBV28 and TRBJ2-3, with D hard to call. The germline V and J ends were trimmed by 5 bases and 2 bases, with 8 bases remaining between them. This CDR3 region has 13 residues. The V gene's germline CDR1 is MDHEN and CDR2 SYDVKM. The CDR3 protein is CASSLVSTDTQYF. The CDR3 region has the DNA TGTGCCAGCAGTCTCGTTTCCACAGATACGCAGTATTTT.

The chain carries TRBV4-1 and TRBJ1-5; TRBD1 matches at 11 bases. This CDR3 contains 19 residues. CDR1 is MGHRA and CDR2 is YSYEKL in the germline V gene. Trimming took 1 base from V and 7 from J; bases not matched to a gene: 15. The CDR3 DNA sequence: TGCGCCAGCAGCCAAGGGATCGGACAGGGGGCGCTTGTGGCCCAGCCCCAGCATTTT. It translates to CASSQGIGQGALVAQPQHF.

The chain recombines TRBV7-2 with TRBJ2-1, with TRBD2 identical over 11 bases. Germline V gene sequence: CDR1 SGHTA, CDR2 FQGNSA. With V trimmed by 5 bases and J by 9 bases, 12 bases remained unmatched. The CDR3 is 16 residues long. CDR3 region: CASSPRGLAGGLEQFF. For the CDR3, the DNA is TGTGCCAGCAGCCCCAGGGGTCTAGCGGGAGGTCTTGAGCAGTTCTTC.

The genes are TRBV5-1 and TRBJ1-2; possible D gene TRBD1, 5 bases. Trimming removed 1 base from V and 5 bases from J, with 9 bases in between. The CDR3 contains 13 residues. Looked up from germline, CDR1 is SGHRS and CDR2 is YFSETQ. CDR3 region: CASSLTGQYGYTF. DNA of the CDR3: TGCGCCAGCAGCTTGACAGGCCAATATGGCTACACCTTC.

The chain combines TRBV19 with TRBJ2-3, with a weak D call TRBD2 (6 bases). The CDR3 has 15 amino acids. Germline CDR1 is LNHDA and CDR2 is SQIVND (reference sequence). Trimming took 9 bases from V and 3 from J, leaving 19 bases between them. CDR3 loop: CASGGGGISTDTQYF. DNA for the CDR3: TGTGCCAGCGGGGGAGGCGGGATAAGTACAGATACGCAGTATTTT.

The rearrangement joins TRBV24-1 to TRBJ1-4; D might be TRBD1 (5 bases). Germline loops: CDR1 KGHDR, CDR2 SFDVKD. This CDR3 comprises 14 residues. V gave up 4 bases and J gave up 10 bases, with 15 bases separating them. This CDR3 is CATSDPRSGGKLFF. Here the CDR3 DNA reads TGTGCCACCAGTGACCCGCGTTCCGGGGGAAAACTGTTTTTT.

CDR3 coding DNA: TGCGCCAGCAGCTTGGCCCCGACAGGGGAGGACTACACCTTC. Translation: CASSLAPTGEDYTF. The chain is built from TRBV5-1 and TRBJ1-2; TRBD1 aligns across 8 bases. The CDR3 totals 14 residues. Unmatched junction bases numbered 8, after V lost 0 bases and J lost 10 bases. In germline, CDR1 is SGHRS, CDR2 YFSETQ.

V and J are TRBV19 and TRBJ2-5; D might be TRBD2 (5 bases). The V end lost 3 bases, the J end lost 6 bases, and 8 bases lay between the germline ends. CDR3 length equals 12 residues. Germline V gene sequence: CDR1 LNHDA, CDR2 SQIVND (reference sequence). CDR3 nucleotide sequence: TGTGCCAGTAGTATGAGGGAGCAGACCCAGTACTTC. Protein sequence: CASSMREQTQYF.

This chain connects TRBV5-1 to TRBJ2-3; possibly TRBD2 for D (6 bases). With 5 bases removed from V and 5 bases from J, the gap between germline ends came to 18 bases. CDR1 SGHRS and CDR2 YFSETQ come from the germline V gene. This CDR3 spans 15 amino acids. CDR3 region: CASSRTAGNVDTQYF. DNA for the CDR3: TGCGCCAGCAGTAGGACGGCGGGGAACGTAGATACGCAGTATTTT.

The DNA for the CDR3 is TGTGCCAGTAGTCAGGGGGCAAGCACTGAAGCTTTCTTT. Amino acid sequence: CASSQGASTEAFF. The chain links TRBV19 to TRBJ1-1; 8 bases are shared with TRBD1. Germline V gene data show CDR1 as LNHDA and CDR2 as SQIVND (reference sequence). The CDR3 sequence is 13 residues long. V lost 5 bases, J lost 4 bases, and 3 bases stayed unmatched.

The CDR3 DNA follows: TGTGCCAGCAGTGCCTGGACAGGGGTTTACACAGATACGCAGTATTTT. Its translation is CASSAWTGVYTDTQYF. The chain has TRBV28 and TRBJ2-3, with 9 bases matching TRBD1. The CDR3 spans 16 residues. Germline assignment: CDR1 MDHEN and CDR2 SYDVKM. V dropped 5 bases and J dropped 2; count of bases not matched to a gene: 8.

The chain joins TRBV5-1 to TRBJ2-7; 9 positions agree with TRBD2. The germline gives CDR1 SGHRS, CDR2 YFSETQ. V was pared by 0 bases and J by 7 bases, with 8 bases of the junction left unmatched. The CDR3 is made up of 15 amino acids. The CDR3, as DNA: TGCGCCAGCAGCTTGGTGGCGGGAGGGCCAGGGGAGCAGTACTTC. Translated, it gives CASSLVAGGPGEQYF.

In DNA, the CDR3 is TGTGCCAGCCACCGGTGGGGGGATGCTGGAAACACCATATATTTT. This encodes CASHRWGDAGNTIYF. This chain connects TRBV19 to TRBJ1-3; possible D gene TRBD1, 5 bases. This CDR3 comprises 15 residues. The V gene lost 9 bases and the J gene lost 2 bases, with 17 bases spanning the gap. The V gene's germline CDR1 is LNHDA and CDR2 SQIVND (reference sequence).

The V call is TRBV14, the J call TRBJ2-2; no clear D. Trimming took 2 bases from V and 1 from J, leaving 11 bases between them. Germline lookup yields CDR1 SGHDN and CDR2 FVKESK. This CDR3 is built from 16 residues. The CDR3 reads CASSQFLALNTGELFF. The CDR3 DNA is TGTGCCAGCAGCCAATTTCTCGCACTGAACACCGGGGAGCTGTTTTTT.

The chain combines TRBV29-1 with TRBJ2-5; D is unresolved. V was pared by 4 bases and J by 1 base, with 7 bases between. Germline V gives CDR1 SQVTM, CDR2 ANQGSEA. The CDR3 is made up of 12 amino acids. For the CDR3, the DNA is TGCAGCGTTGCGAACAGCCAAGAGACCCAGTACTTC. Protein product: CSVANSQETQYF.

V is TRBV6-5 and J is TRBJ2-5; 9 bases map to TRBD1. CDR1 MNHEY and CDR2 SVGAGI come from the germline V gene. The CDR3 sequence is 15 residues long. The trim removed 6 bases at V and 7 bases at J, leaving 12 bases unmatched. The CDR3 region has the DNA TGTGCCAGCAGCCGCGACAGGGGGTGGTTGGTGACCCAGTACTTC. It is translated as CASSRDRGWLVTQYF.

The chain carries TRBV27 and TRBJ2-7; D is unresolved. The germline CDR1 and CDR2 sequences are MNHEY and SMNVEV (reference sequence). The germline V and J ends were trimmed by 5 bases and 0 bases, with 17 bases remaining between them. The CDR3 runs 16 residues. DNA for the CDR3: TGTGCCAGCAGTCCCGCGAAAGCGTTCATCTCCTACGAGCAGTACTTC. Its translation: CASSPAKAFISYEQYF.

The V and J genes are TRBV5-1 and TRBJ1-4, with a weak D call TRBD1 (5 bases). Germline V gene sequence: CDR1 SGHRS, CDR2 YFSETQ. Trimming shortened V by 2 bases and J by 8 bases, and 16 bases separated the two germline ends. The CDR3 loop spans 15 amino acids. CDR3 protein: CASSFGARVEEKLFF. Here the CDR3 DNA reads TGCGCCAGCAGCTTTGGGGCACGGGTAGAGGAAAAACTGTTTTTT.

This clone was seen once. The chain is built from TRBV2 and TRBJ1-1, with D tentatively TRBD1 (6 bases). Per the germline V gene, CDR1 is SNHLY and CDR2 is FYNNEI. Trimming removed 1 base at V and 11 bases at J, with 14 bases between. The CDR3 is made up of 13 amino acids. The CDR3 sequence is CASSEVKDSLAFF. DNA for the CDR3: TGTGCCAGCAGTGAAGTTAAGGACAGTTTGGCTTTCTTT.

A few counts support this clone. The J gene is TRBJ2-7, the V gene TRBV27; D may be TRBD2 (5 bases). The germline V gene has CDR1 MNHEY and CDR2 SMNVEV (reference sequence). Trimming pared 2 bases from V and 0 bases from J, leaving 11 bases between. CDR3 size: 15 residues. The CDR3: CASSLDWGVSYEQYF. As DNA, the CDR3 is TGTGCCAGCAGTTTAGATTGGGGAGTCTCCTACGAGCAGTACTTC.

The chain employs TRBV7-2 and TRBJ1-1, with TRBD1 identical over 8 bases. The CDR3 consists of 16 residues. The germline gives CDR1 SGHTA, CDR2 FQGNSA. Trimming took 4 bases from V and 10 from J; bases not matched to a gene: 17. DNA of the CDR3: TGTGCCAGCAGCTGGCAACTAACTCAGGGGGCCCGTCGAGCTTTCTTT. It is translated as CASSWQLTQGARRAFF.

In this sample, this clone turned up a few times. V is TRBV3-1 (or the pseudogene TRBV3-2) and J is TRBJ1-3; TRBD1 agrees at 7 bases. The V gene's germline CDR1 is LGHDT and CDR2 YNNKEL (reference sequence). This CDR3 is built from 16 residues. The ends lost 4 bases at V and 3 bases at J; junction bases unmatched: 9. The chain's CDR3 is CASSRGQALGGNTIYF. The CDR3, as DNA: TGTGCCAGCAGCCGAGGACAGGCGTTAGGTGGAAACACCATATATTTT.